The TCR beta chain described here comes from a study of T cells in Graves' hyperthyroidism and ophthalmopathy (dated by TCRdb to the late 2010s). Regarding the research as a whole: Peripheral blood samples were taken at the time of initial diagnosis, prior to any treatment. A discovery cohort of roughly 96 patients, roughly 45 with Graves' ophthalmopathy and over 55 with stable Graves' hyperthyroidism, was used to find distinguishing TCR V-J signatures. Prospective prediction of ophthalmopathy was tested in an independent validation cohort of fewer than 20 hyperthyroidism patients and approximately 17 patients who later progressed to ophthalmopathy. The approximately 100 discovery patients were divided at random into training and test sets in a 7:3 ratio. The study also compared thyroid tissue and blood T-cell repertoires from five or six Graves' hyperthyroidism patients. Once sampling was done, hyperthyroidism patients were given methimazole at a starting dose of 30 mg daily, whereas ophthalmopathy patients were given high-dose intravenous methylprednisolone. According to the paper, TCR Vbeta CDR3 sequencing was carried out on over 130 peripheral blood samples, which came from fewer than 50 ophthalmopathy, about 75 hyperthyroidism and some 17 progressor patients. The study at large found these results: In validation, the model predicted progression to ophthalmopathy with around 71% sensitivity and roughly 75% specificity, a median of about six months before onset. Most expanded thyroid clonotypes (frequency above 0.001) were also found in blood, which suggests that blood repertoires may mirror thyroid immune responses. Sample size was not statistically predetermined, and investigators were not blinded to group allocation. A 13 V-J signature model separated ophthalmopathy from stable hyperthyroidism, with approximately 87% sensitivity and roughly 81% specificity in cross-validation and 80%/75% in testing.

The TCR beta CDR3 regions were amplified from the RNA transcripts. The TCR CDR3 was subjected to a first round of RT-PCR using the HTBI primer set and the Qiagen OneStep RT-PCR kit. Libraries were constructed in a second round of multiplex PCR, after which size selection and purification were carried out. Paired-end sequencing of the libraries was performed with 100 bp reads on an Illumina HiSeq2000. The published analysis was carried out like this. SOAPnuke was used to process the raw data, throwing out any read that contained adapters or uncalled bases, had a mean Phred below 15, or lacked an exact constant-primer or identifier match. COPE v1.2.5 was used to merge high-quality paired reads, and clonotypes were defined as unique nucleotide sequences. MiTCR v1.1 was used to align the clonotypes against IMGT TRBV, TRBD and TRBJ reference segments. Analysis was restricted to V-J combinations with a frequency above 0.0001, which covered 98% to 99.2% of repertoires. A TCS score was defined as the ratio between F50 (clonal expansion) and ExV (chaos), using BLOSUM62-based TCRdist between CDR3 peptides within each V-J. Welch's t-statistics and random forest reduced just over 500 V-J features to 13, which were used in a naive Bayes classifier (R e1071). TCRdb cleaned the public reads at Q25 with fastp, built clones with MiXCR and kept in-frame beta chains. Rows with a matching CDR3 protein are joined into one entry that keeps the most common DNA and genes. The V and J calls were not made by the authors but by TCRdb's processing. In this sample the table shows about 550,000 distinct CDR3 sequences, about 20% of which occur a single time. Clones ranked in the top ten supply roughly 29% of the sample.

Graves' hyperthyroidism was defined as stable when no progression to ophthalmopathy occurred over 18 months of follow-up. The hyperthyroidism patients were between 18 and 65 years old and newly diagnosed, with a disease duration of less than 2 months. The study excluded patients with uncontrolled infections, other autoimmune diseases, pregnancy or lactation. Diagnoses relied on clinical symptoms, serum thyroxine and TRAb, thyroid ultrasound and orbital computed tomography. Ficoll-Paque density gradient centrifugation was used to isolate PBMCs from approximately 10 ml of fresh peripheral blood. Total RNA was extracted with Trizol reagent, and quality was checked on an Agilent 2100 Bioanalyzer. This clonotype was found a few times. Which antigen it targets is not known. No much larger clonotype is one base removed from it; base qualities were not supplied. Reading from cysteine to phenylalanine, the CDR3 counts 11 amino acids. The sequence is cut down to CDR3 DNA, 33 bases in frame from base 1. Between the V and J ends, shortened by 8 bases and 4 bases respectively, the junction contains 6 bases. Via the germline V gene (reference sequence), CDR1 is GTSNPN and CDR2 SVGIG.

The receptor was isolated from a man younger than 30 with Graves' hyperthyroidism. The V and J genes are TRBV30 and TRBJ2-6; the D gene cannot be named for sure. The sequenced material came from blood. The DNA sequence is TGTGCCCTTACGGGGGCCAACGTCCTGACTTTC. It specifies CALTGANVLTF. Where the CDR3 stops, the reference TRBV30 and TRBJ2-6 genes take over; the full variable domain is SQTIHQWPATLVQPVGSPLSLECTVEGTSNPNLYWYRQAAGRGLQLLFYSVGIGQISSEVPQNLSASRPQDRQFILSSKKLLLSDSGFYLCALTGANVLTFGAGSRLTVL.